The clone carrying this T cell receptor (beta chain) was detected a few times. Antigen specificity is unknown. The sample belongs to a study of T cells in Graves' hyperthyroidism and ophthalmopathy. There were TCR beta CDR3 regions amplified from RNA transcripts. With the HTBI primer set, the TCR CDR3 went through a first round of RT-PCR. One entry per CDR3 protein, called by TCRdb with MiXCR from the multiplex PCR reads. The repertoire holds some 460,000 distinct CDR3 sequences, with 15% to 18% as singletons. Findings and caveats of the study: Also found in blood were most expanded thyroid clonotypes above 0.001.

The CDR3 sequence is 16 residues long. Per germline, CDR1 LNHDA and CDR2 SQIVND (reference sequence). V was pared by 3 bases and J by 2 bases, with 17 bases between. The sequenced sample consisted of blood. This clonotype was sampled from a woman aged 18-29 years with Graves' hyperthyroidism. The chain uses TRBV19 and TRBJ2-7, with D maybe TRBD1 (7 bases). The CDR3 DNA follows: TGTGCCAGTAGTATCGGAAGGACAGGCGGGACCTACGAGCAGTACTTC. It codes for CASSIGRTGGTYEQYF.